What follows is one T cell receptor beta chain and its context. What it binds is unknown. Unique molecular identifiers tagged the TCR beta cDNA libraries. TCRdb re-derived calls from the PCR reads in MiXCR, one entry per CDR3 protein. The sample has hundreds of thousands of distinct CDR3 sequences, roughly half seen once. This CDR3 is 12 amino acids long. V was shortened by 1 base and J by 7 bases, with 7 bases between the two germline ends. The data derive from a study of post-analysis software for immune sequencing data. At the level of the study: Recorded subtypes: relapsing-remitting, secondary progressive, progressive-relapsing; some patients unannotated.

Findings and limits, study-wide: The study found TRBV5-6, TRBV5-1 and TRBV20-1 among four to six TRBV segments more frequent in patients than controls.

The receptor was isolated from a girl aged 10 to 17 with multiple sclerosis. Sequenced material: blood. V and J are TRBV12-3 or TRBV12-4 and TRBJ2-5; D unresolved. This CDR3 is CASSLDKGTQYF. The CDR3 coding sequence is TGTGCCAGCAGTTTAGACAAGGGGACCCAGTACTTC.